These 13 T cell receptor beta chains were sequenced from one sample in a study of T cell responses to AZD1222 COVID-19 vaccine. Sequenced by immunoSEQ multiplex PCR; TCRdb stores in-frame clones only, minus some. This table has about 110,000 clones, around 90% appearing once. This sample comprised peripheral blood, obtained on day 0 of AZD1222 vaccination. These TCRs come from an adult in good health.

This CDR3 is CASSQAGTPIGELFF. DNA for the CDR3: TGCGCCAGCAGCCAAGCGGGGACTCCCATCGGGGAGCTGTTTTTT. The V and J genes are TRBV4-1 and TRBJ2-2; D is perhaps TRBD2 (6 bases). CDR1 and CDR2 from the germline V gene are MGHRA and YSYEKL. This CDR3 contains 15 residues. The V and J ends lost 1 base and 7 bases respectively, with 13 bases between them.

J is TRBJ1-4 and V is TRBV10-2; D ambiguous. CDR3 size: 14 residues. V was cut by 7 bases and J by 0 bases, with 9 bases left in between. CDR1 WSHSY and CDR2 SAAADI come from the germline V gene. The CDR3 spells CASKELATNEKLFF. The CDR3 DNA is TGCGCCAGCAAGGAGCTTGCAACTAATGAAAAACTGTTTTTT.

This chain links TRBV29-1 with TRBJ1-2; D remains ambiguous. The ends were cut back, 3 bases at V and 4 bases at J, with 15 bases in the middle. Looked up from germline, CDR1 is SQVTM and CDR2 is ANQGSEA. The CDR3 runs 14 residues. As DNA, the CDR3 is TGCAGCGTTGATGAGTGGAGCAGCCGCTATGGCTACACCTTC. This codes for CSVDEWSSRYGYTF.

The chain carries TRBV19 and TRBJ1-4; the D is unclear. V dropped 2 bases and J dropped 5 bases, with 15 bases sitting between them. CDR1 LNHDA and CDR2 SQIVND come from the germline V gene (reference sequence). This CDR3 spans 16 amino acids. In nucleotides, the CDR3 is TGTGCCAGTAGTATAACCCGAGGCGGAGGGAATGAAAAACTGTTTTTT. It is translated as CASSITRGGGNEKLFF.

The chain combines TRBV4-1 with TRBJ2-1; 7 nucleotides agree with TRBD2. The CDR3 covers 18 residues. The germline V gene has CDR1 MGHRA and CDR2 YSYEKL. J was trimmed by 4 bases and V by 0 bases; bases with no gene match: 12. The DNA of the CDR3 is TGCGCCAGCAGCCAAGAGGAGATCGGGTCTAGCGGTTACAATGAGCAGTTCTTC. It yields the protein CASSQEEIGSSGYNEQFF.

The chain recombines TRBV10-3 with TRBJ1-2; D is perhaps TRBD1 (6 bases). V was trimmed by 4 bases and J by 8 bases, leaving 14 bases between them. The germline V gene encodes CDR1 ENHRY and CDR2 SYGVKD. The CDR3 covers 13 residues. The CDR3 nucleotides read TGTGCCATCAGTGGTTCACAGGGTGCCGGCTACACCTTC. It encodes CAISGSQGAGYTF.

The sample holds one count of this clone. This sequence joins TRBV28 and TRBJ2-7; 7 bases align to TRBD1. The CDR3 is 13 amino acids. From germline, CDR1 is MDHEN and CDR2 SYDVKM. Trimming took 7 bases from V and 4 from J; bases not matched to a gene: 7. The CDR3 DNA reads TGTGCCAGCACTCCCGGACAGGAATACGAGCAGTACTTC. Translating it yields CASTPGQEYEQYF.

The chain couples TRBV10-2 to TRBJ2-7, with 10 bases matching TRBD1. V shed 2 bases, J shed 5 bases, and the junction held 3 bases outside the gene matches. The CDR3 extends over 14 amino acids. CDR1 is WSHSY and CDR2 is SAAADI in the germline V gene. The CDR3 sequence: CASSEGTGVHEQYF. For the CDR3, the DNA is TGCGCCAGCAGTGAGGGGACAGGGGTCCACGAGCAGTACTTC.

The chain couples TRBV6-5 to TRBJ1-2; D is perhaps TRBD1 (5 bases). Germline CDR1 is MNHEY and CDR2 is SVGAGI. V lost 0 bases and J 0 bases, leaving 8 bases between the germline ends. The CDR3 sequence is 15 residues long. The CDR3 DNA follows: TGTGCCAGCAGTTACTCGGGGCGGACTAACTATGGCTACACCTTC. Its protein product is CASSYSGRTNYGYTF.

This clone was counted a few times. The V gene is TRBV4-1, the J gene TRBJ2-7; D not resolved. The CDR3 sequence is 13 residues long. CDR1 and CDR2 (germline): MGHRA, YSYEKL. V was cut by 0 bases and J by 9 bases, with 12 bases left in between. The CDR3 here is CASSQDLGVRQYF. DNA of the CDR3: TGCGCCAGCAGCCAAGATTTAGGAGTTAGGCAGTACTTC.

This clone was seen only a few times. This chain links TRBV27 with TRBJ2-7, with D tentatively TRBD2 (5 bases). The CDR3 covers 13 residues. The V and J ends lost 4 bases and 5 bases respectively, with 12 bases between them. From germline, CDR1 is MNHEY and CDR2 SMNVEV (reference sequence). As DNA, the CDR3 is TGTGCCAGCAGTTGGGATAGCGTGGACGAGCAGTACTTC. Residues: CASSWDSVDEQYF.

The chain employs TRBV19 and TRBJ2-7; 9 bases align to TRBD1. Per the germline V gene, CDR1 is LNHDA and CDR2 is SQIVND (reference sequence). This CDR3 has 13 amino acids. With V trimmed by 3 bases and J by 5 bases, 2 bases remained unmatched. Written as DNA, the CDR3 is TGTGCCAGTAGTATCGACAGGGGGGACGAGCAGTACTTC. The encoded protein is CASSIDRGDEQYF.

The chain uses TRBV12-1 and TRBJ2-1; TRBD2 was called by the table and not checked on the DNA. TRBV12-1 represents a pseudogene. This CDR3 contains 15 residues. This CDR3 is CASSPGLFSYNEQFF. For the CDR3, the DNA is TGTGCCAGCAGCCCTGGACTGTTCTCCTACAATGAGCAGTTCTTC.